This TCR beta chain came from a study of blood T cell repertoires in COVID-19. Clones were read by immunoSEQ multiplex PCR, and TCRdb kept only the in-frame ones, dropping some. Of 140,000 to 150,000 clones detected, 80% to 90% appear once; the ten largest clones hold less than 3.5%. Germline V CDR1 and CDR2: MNHEY, SMNVEV (reference sequence). CDR3 length: 15 amino acids. Deletions cut 6 bases from V and 4 bases from J, with 18 bases between. Sequencing input: peripheral blood. The chain combines TRBV27 with TRBJ1-2, with D possibly matching TRBD1 (5 bases). The TCR was taken from a human donor with acute or convalescent COVID-19. The donor label of this sample is uncertain. The CDR3 bases are TGTGCCAGCAGCACCCTAGACAGACGCTTCTATGGCTACACCTTC. This translates into CASSTLDRRFYGYTF.